These 26 T cell receptor beta chains were sequenced from one sample in a study of response to subunit inactivated influenza vaccine (dated by TCRdb to between 2018 and 2020). The library was obtained by RT-PCR. Sequenced using an Illumina HiSeq 2500. TCRdb trimmed the raw reads at Q25, called clones with MiXCR and kept productive beta chains. Identical CDR3 proteins give one entry, which carries the most common genes and DNA. This sample lists around 530,000 distinct CDR3 sequences; over 9.5% were detected once. The ten top clones hold 9.5% to 13% of the sample. The specimen was PBMCs from blood, collected on the day of vaccination. These receptors were taken from a man aged 45 to 65 who received an inactivated influenza vaccine. Donor details come from another sample of the same person, matched by shared clones.

The chain combines TRBV24-1 with TRBJ1-5; D is unresolved. Between the trimmed V and J ends, which lost 9 bases and 0 bases, there was a span of 14 bases. The CDR3 length is 15 residues. Germline values: CDR1 KGHDR, CDR2 SFDVKD. CDR3 residues: CATRGYRTSNQPQHF. The CDR3 DNA reads as TGTGCCACCCGGGGTTACAGAACTAGCAATCAGCCCCAGCATTTT.

This clonotype was found many times. This chain links TRBV12-3 or TRBV12-4 with TRBJ1-5; 7 bases are shared with TRBD1. V lost 6 bases to trimming and J lost 4 bases; unmatched junction nucleotides: 6. This CDR3 is built from 14 residues. For the CDR3, the DNA is TGTGCCAGCAGCCGGGACAGATTAAATCAGCCCCAGCATTTT. This encodes CASSRDRLNQPQHF.

The chain employs TRBV20-1 and TRBJ2-1; 10 nucleotides line up with TRBD2. Germline trimming cut 0 bases from V and 4 bases from J; bases unmatched to any gene: 6. Germline-derived CDR1 and CDR2 are DFQATT and SNEGSKA (reference sequence). There are 16 residues in the CDR3. For the CDR3, the DNA is TGCAGTGCTAGAGATCCCGGTAGCGGGAGGTACAATGAGCAGTTCTTC. Translation: CSARDPGSGRYNEQFF.

Only a few counts were recorded for this clonotype. The chain employs TRBV4-1 and TRBJ2-7; D not certain. The CDR3 extends over 14 amino acids. The germline V gene has CDR1 MGHRA and CDR2 YSYEKL. V shed 1 base and J shed 6 bases, with 13 bases lying between them. CDR3 sequence reads: CASSQATEPGEQYF. In DNA, the CDR3 is TGCGCCAGCAGCCAAGCCACAGAACCCGGCGAGCAGTACTTC.

This clonotype was counted only a few times. The V and J genes are TRBV19 and TRBJ2-7, with D possibly matching TRBD1 (6 bases). Between the trimmed V and J ends, which lost 7 bases and 1 base, there was a span of 11 bases. This CDR3 region has 13 residues. Germline V gene sequence: CDR1 LNHDA, CDR2 SQIVND (reference sequence). CDR3 DNA: TGTGCCAGTAACCCGACAGGATCCTACGAGCAGTACTTC. Translated, it gives CASNPTGSYEQYF.

The CDR3 DNA reads TGTGCCAGCAGCGCCGGACTAGCGGCCCGGGATACGCAGTATTTT. Its translation: CASSAGLAARDTQYF. The chain carries TRBV9 and TRBJ2-3; TRBD2 matches at 10 bases. The CDR3 length is 15 residues. Germline lookup yields CDR1 SGDLS and CDR2 YYNGEE. J lost 6 bases, V lost 3 bases, and 7 bases had no gene match.

This clonotype was seen only a few times. V and J are TRBV5-6 and TRBJ2-5, with D unresolved. The V end was cut by 3 bases, the J end by 4 bases, with 13 bases between. The CDR3 is made up of 14 amino acids. From germline, CDR1 is SGHDT and CDR2 YYEEEE. As DNA, the CDR3 is TGTGCCAGCAGCTACATAGAGGCCCTAGAGACCCAGTACTTC. Protein sequence: CASSYIEALETQYF.

The sample holds many counts of this clonotype. The V gene is TRBV10-2, the J gene TRBJ2-5, with 7 nucleotides matching TRBD1. This CDR3 has 13 residues. In germline, CDR1 is WSHSY, CDR2 SAAADI. V trimming: 2 bases; J trimming: 5 bases; junction bases outside the gene matches: 2. CDR3 protein: CASSEPTGETQYF. CDR3 nucleotides: TGCGCCAGCAGTGAGCCGACAGGGGAGACCCAGTACTTC.

The chain recombines TRBV12-3 or TRBV12-4 with TRBJ2-1; TRBD2 is a possible D gene (5 bases). This CDR3 is built from 14 residues. Trimming took off 8 bases at V and 6 bases at J, with 17 bases between the two ends. The CDR3 loop is CASEDSRLSNEQFF. CDR3 bases: TGTGCCAGCGAGGACTCTCGCCTTTCCAATGAGCAGTTCTTC.

This clonotype was detected a few times. The gene calls are TRBV11-2 and TRBJ1-1; 10 bases map to TRBD1. The V gene end was trimmed by 8 bases and the J gene end by 5 bases; junction bases not matched to a gene: 8. Germline assignment: CDR1 SGHAT and CDR2 FQNNGV. The CDR3 has 14 residues. CDR3 residues: CASVRDRGNTEAFF. The CDR3 DNA sequence: TGTGCCAGCGTTCGGGACAGGGGAAATACTGAAGCTTTCTTT.

This clonotype turned up a few times. V is TRBV20-1 and J is TRBJ2-1; D is ambiguous. The CDR3 spans 16 residues. The V gene's germline CDR1 is DFQATT and CDR2 SNEGSKA (reference sequence). V was clipped by 1 base and J by 0 bases, with 13 bases between them. Here the CDR3 reads CSARVPLSSSYNEQFF. The CDR3 nucleotides are TGCAGTGCTAGAGTCCCTTTGAGCAGCTCCTACAATGAGCAGTTCTTC.

The rearrangement links TRBV5-6 to TRBJ2-3; D not certain. The V gene lost 5 bases and the J gene lost 1 base, with 8 bases spanning the gap. This CDR3 contains 13 residues. The germline CDR1 and CDR2 sequences are SGHDT and YYEEEE. The CDR3: CASRSGGTDTQYF. In nucleotides, the CDR3 is TGTGCCAGCAGGTCGGGCGGCACAGATACGCAGTATTTT.

The table lists this clonotype with many counts. The V gene is TRBV20-1, the J gene TRBJ2-4, with 7 bases fitting TRBD1. This CDR3 has 15 residues. The germline V gene encodes CDR1 DFQATT and CDR2 SNEGSKA (reference sequence). Trimming removed 6 bases from V and 3 bases from J; junction bases left unmatched: 11. The CDR3 region is CSASDRAGYKNIQYF. The CDR3 DNA sequence: TGCAGTGCATCAGACAGGGCAGGTTACAAAAACATTCAGTACTTC.

This clonotype appeared a few times. The rearrangement links TRBV20-1 to TRBJ2-1; D remains ambiguous. CDR3 length: 14 amino acids. Germline V CDR1 and CDR2: DFQATT, SNEGSKA (reference sequence). CDR3 bases: TGCAGGCTCCAGGACGGCTTCTGGTCCAATGAGCAGTTCTTC. This encodes CRLQDGFWSNEQFF.

This clonotype was detected only a few times. CDR3 nucleotide sequence: TGTGCCAGCAGTTTGGCCGCGGCGGGGTATGGCTACACCTTC. It is translated as CASSLAAAGYGYTF. The chain employs TRBV28 and TRBJ1-2; D not resolved. The CDR3 has 14 amino acids. CDR1 MDHEN and CDR2 SYDVKM come from the germline V gene. Trimming took off 3 bases at V and 5 bases at J, with 13 bases between the two ends.

This clonotype was seen only a few times. The rearrangement joins TRBV4-3 to TRBJ2-2; D is perhaps TRBD1 (6 bases). V was cut by 3 bases and J by 7 bases, with 12 bases left in between. This CDR3 has 14 residues. CDR1 is LGHNA and CDR2 is YSLEER in the germline V gene. CDR3 in amino acids: CASSQGHALGELFF. The CDR3 DNA sequence: TGCGCCAGCAGCCAGGGACACGCACTCGGGGAGCTGTTTTTT.

The J gene is TRBJ2-2, the V gene TRBV28; 8 bases are shared with TRBD1. J gave up 5 bases and V 7 bases, and 12 bases lay outside the gene matches. The CDR3 contains 16 residues. Germline V gives CDR1 MDHEN, CDR2 SYDVKM. The CDR3 DNA reads TGTGCCAGCACCCCCGGCGGGCAGGGGGCGACCGGGGAGCTGTTTTTT. This sequence encodes CASTPGGQGATGELFF. Using reference TRBV28 and TRBJ2-2 for the parts outside the CDR3, the full variable domain is DVKVTQSSRYLVKRTGEKVFLECVQDMDHENMFWYRQDPGLGLRLIYFSYDVKMKEKGDIPEGYSVSREKKERFSLILESASTNQTSMYLCASTPGGQGATGELFFGEGSRLTVL.

This clonotype was picked up a small number of times. V gene TRBV20-1 combines with J gene TRBJ1-1; no reliable D call. The CDR3 spans 12 residues. The V end lost 4 bases, the J end lost 1 base, and 7 bases lay between the germline ends. Germline CDR1 reads DFQATT; CDR2 reads SNEGSKA (reference sequence). The CDR3 nucleotides are TGCAGTGCTACGATAGAGAACACTGAAGCTTTCTTT. Translated, it gives CSATIENTEAFF.

This clonotype has more than one count but fewer than ten. This chain joins TRBV11-2 and TRBJ2-5, with 10 bases matching TRBD1. V was clipped by 1 base and J by 5 bases; unmatched bases: 7. The germline V gene encodes CDR1 SGHAT and CDR2 FQNNGV. CDR3 length equals 16 residues. The CDR3 is CASSLVRDRGQETQYF. As DNA, the CDR3 is TGTGCCAGCAGCTTAGTCCGGGACAGGGGACAGGAGACCCAGTACTTC.

The V call is TRBV19, the J call TRBJ2-7; possible D gene TRBD1, 6 bases. This CDR3 region has 13 residues. Germline CDR1 reads LNHDA; CDR2 reads SQIVND (reference sequence). V was pared by 9 bases and J by 12 bases, with 24 bases between. CDR3: CASESGTRGPLYF. For the CDR3, the DNA is TGTGCCAGCGAGTCCGGGACAAGGGGCCCTTTGTACTTC.

This clonotype has only a few counts. V gene TRBV27 combines with J gene TRBJ2-5; D remains ambiguous. The V and J ends lost 5 bases and 9 bases respectively, with 19 bases between them. CDR1 and CDR2 (germline): MNHEY, SMNVEV (reference sequence). The CDR3 consists of 14 residues. The CDR3 DNA reads TGTGCCAGCAGTCTCCTAGGAGATGATGGGGCCCAGTACTTC. Amino acids: CASSLLGDDGAQYF.

The rearrangement links TRBV5-1 to TRBJ2-7, with TRBD1 matching over 7 bases. Losses at the gene ends were 4 bases for V and 3 bases for J; bases not matched to a gene: 7. Per germline, CDR1 SGHRS and CDR2 YFSETQ. This CDR3 is 14 amino acids long. CDR3 in amino acids: CASSPPGQIYEQYF. For the CDR3, the DNA is TGCGCCAGCAGCCCCCCGGGACAGATCTACGAGCAGTACTTC. The variable domain in full, completed from reference TRBV5-1 and TRBJ2-7, reads KAGVTQTPRYLIKTRGQQVTLSCSPISGHRSVSWYQQTPGQGLQFLFEYFSETQRNKGNFPGRFSGRQFSNSRSEMNVSTLELGDSALYLCASSPPGQIYEQYFGPGTRLTVT.

This clonotype was found many times. The chain combines TRBV27 with TRBJ2-2; D call uncertain. The CDR3 loop spans 13 amino acids. Deletions cut 8 bases from V and 2 bases from J, with 9 bases between. The V gene's germline CDR1 is MNHEY and CDR2 SMNVEV (reference sequence). CDR3 sequence reads: CASLLRNTGELFF. In nucleotides, the CDR3 is TGTGCCAGCCTTCTACGCAACACCGGGGAGCTGTTTTTT.

This clonotype was observed a few times. Written as DNA, the CDR3 is TGTGCCAGCGGCCAATCGACAGGGTCTAATTCACCCCTCCACTTT. The encoded protein is CASGQSTGSNSPLHF. This chain connects TRBV12-3 or TRBV12-4 to TRBJ1-6; 7 nucleotides align to TRBD1. The CDR3 contains 15 residues. Trimming at V came to 8 bases and at J to 6 bases, leaving 10 bases not matched to a gene.

A few counts support this clonotype. The gene calls are TRBV11-1 and TRBJ2-3, with 11 bases that match TRBD2. The trim removed 5 bases at V and 2 bases at J, leaving 6 bases unmatched. The CDR3 is 16 amino acids. The germline V gene has CDR1 SGHAT and CDR2 FQDESV (reference sequence). In DNA, the CDR3 is TGTGCCAGCAGCCGAGGACTAGCGGGCTACACAGATACGCAGTATTTT. It encodes CASSRGLAGYTDTQYF.

This clonotype was observed a handful of times. A junction end diverges from the germline sequence, so it may reflect a read error. The chain links TRBV4-2 to TRBJ1-1; 7 bases are a match to TRBD1. From germline, CDR1 is LGHNA and CDR2 YNFKEQ. CDR3 length: 15 amino acids. The CDR3 here is CASSQRQGRNPEAFF. The DNA of the CDR3 is TGTGCCAGCAGCCAAAGACAGGGCAGGAACCCTGAAGCTTTCTTT.